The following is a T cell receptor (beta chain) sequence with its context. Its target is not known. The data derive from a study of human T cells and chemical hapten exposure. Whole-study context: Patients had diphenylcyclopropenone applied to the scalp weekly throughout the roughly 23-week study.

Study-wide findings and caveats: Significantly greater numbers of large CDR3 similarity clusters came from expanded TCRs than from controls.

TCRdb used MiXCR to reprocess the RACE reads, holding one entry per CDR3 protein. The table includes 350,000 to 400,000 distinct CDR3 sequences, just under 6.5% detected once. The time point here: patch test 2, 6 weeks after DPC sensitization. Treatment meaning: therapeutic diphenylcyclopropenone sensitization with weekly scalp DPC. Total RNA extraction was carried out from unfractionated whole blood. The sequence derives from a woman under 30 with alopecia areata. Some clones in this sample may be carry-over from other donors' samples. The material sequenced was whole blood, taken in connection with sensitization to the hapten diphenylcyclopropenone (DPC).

This chain's CDR3 is CASSSKTPLAGAGGELFF. For the CDR3, the DNA is TGTGCCAGCAGCTCCAAGACCCCTCTAGCGGGGGCTGGCGGGGAGCTGTTTTTT. The chain uses TRBV7-8 and TRBJ2-2; 10 nucleotides line up with TRBD2. This CDR3 comprises 18 residues. V was clipped by 4 bases and J by 7 bases; unmatched bases: 15. From germline, CDR1 is SGHVS and CDR2 FQNEAQ.